This T cell receptor (beta chain) derives from a study of CD8+ T cells in alopecia areata. Study context: At a dose of 5 to 10 mg twice daily, oral tofacitinib was given to treated patients. Study observations and caveats: Scalp clonality decreased significantly with tofacitinib, and so did expanded CD8+ clones among the top 100. It was lesional scalp, especially alopecia totalis/universalis, that showed higher clonality than normal scalp.

As concerns this clone: Its antigen is undetermined.

cDNA prepared by RNA extraction and subsequent reverse transcription served as the template for sequencing. Produced via immunoSEQ multiplex PCR; TCRdb's table is partial and in-frame only. The top ten clones hold roughly a tenth of a sample with 3,900 or so clones, 65% to 75% of them seen once. V lost 3 bases, J lost 7 bases, and 6 bases stayed unmatched. This CDR3 comprises 14 residues. Germline V gene sequence: CDR1 SGHNT, CDR2 YENEEA. Treatment defined: oral pan-JAK inhibitor, 5-10 mg twice daily. As part of sample collection, lesional scalp punch biopsies and peripheral blood were taken from alopecia areata patients.

The chain couples TRBV11-3 to TRBJ1-2, with 9 nucleotides matching TRBD1. The starting material was skin, obtained at week 24, from a patient treated with tofacitinib. This sequence originates from a human donor with alopecia areata. The CDR3 is CASSFWDRDFGYTF. As DNA, the CDR3 is TGTGCCAGCAGCTTCTGGGACAGGGATTTTGGCTACACCTTC.